The 15 T cell receptor beta chains listed next were all sequenced from one sample in a study of blood T cell repertoires in COVID-19. The method was immunoSEQ multiplex PCR; TCRdb's version includes in-frame clones alone and lacks a portion of them. The sample has fewer than 200,000 clones; around 81% are singletons. What was sequenced was peripheral blood. The source of these receptors is a man aged 70 or older with active or convalescent COVID-19.

This chain connects TRBV4-3 to TRBJ2-5; 7 bases match TRBD2. The germline CDR1 and CDR2 sequences are LGHNA and YSLEER. Trimming took 3 bases from V and 5 from J; bases not matched to a gene: 12. The CDR3 has 16 amino acids. CDR3 in DNA: TGCGCCAGCAGCCACGCAAGGACTAGAAGTCGGGAGACCCAGTACTTC. Its translation is CASSHARTRSRETQYF.

The rearrangement uses TRBV5-8 and TRBJ1-2, with D perhaps matching TRBD1 (6 bases). Trimming shortened V by 4 bases and J by 2 bases, and 9 bases separated the two germline ends. The CDR3 is 13 residues long. In germline, CDR1 is SGHTS, CDR2 YDEGEE. The CDR3 sequence: CASSPDRNYGYTF. The CDR3, as DNA: TGTGCCAGCAGCCCGGACAGAAACTATGGCTACACCTTC.

This chain links TRBV7-3 with TRBJ2-6; D not resolved. This CDR3 contains 15 residues. Per germline, CDR1 SGHTA and CDR2 FQGTGA. V was clipped by 4 bases and J by 4 bases, with 11 bases between them. For the CDR3, the DNA is TGTGCCAGCAGCTCCTTATCAGTAGGGGCCAACGTCCTGACTTTC. It encodes CASSSLSVGANVLTF.

CDR3 sequence: CASSPGKGGRDTQYF. The CDR3 DNA reads TGTGCCAGCTCACCAGGGAAGGGGGGGCGAGATACGCAGTATTTT. The J gene is TRBJ2-3, the V gene TRBV18; a possible D gene is TRBD2 (7 bases). V shed 2 bases and J shed 5 bases, with 14 bases lying between them. The germline V gene has CDR1 KGHSH and CDR2 LQKENI. There are 15 residues in the CDR3.

The V and J genes are TRBV28 and TRBJ1-2; tentative D call: TRBD1 (6 bases). The CDR3 is 14 residues long. Germline values: CDR1 MDHEN, CDR2 SYDVKM. The V end lost 10 bases, the J end lost 1 base, and 16 bases lay between the germline ends. The DNA of the CDR3 is TGTGCCACTCAGGGCAGGGGCCGTAACTATGGCTACACCTTC. It yields the protein CATQGRGRNYGYTF.

The chain has TRBV7-9 and TRBJ2-1; D is possibly TRBD2 (5 bases). V lost 5 bases and J 6 bases, leaving 14 bases between the germline ends. Germline values: CDR1 SEHNR, CDR2 FQNEAQ (reference sequence). CDR3 length: 14 residues. CDR3 amino acids: CASSQTPGFNEQFF. As DNA, the CDR3 is TGTGCCAGCAGCCAAACACCGGGATTCAATGAGCAGTTCTTC. The whole variable domain, remainder taken from reference TRBV7-9 and TRBJ2-1, is DTGVSQNPRHKITKRGQNVTFRCDPISEHNRLYWYRQTLGQGPEFLTYFQNEAQLEKSRLLSDRFSAERPKGSFSTLEIQRTEQGDSAMYLCASSQTPGFNEQFFGPGTRLTVL.

The chain carries TRBV5-5 and TRBJ1-4; D gene uncertain. Deletions cut 2 bases from V and 12 bases from J, with 14 bases between. This CDR3 spans 13 amino acids. Germline CDR1 reads SGHKS; CDR2 reads YYEKEE (reference sequence). This CDR3 reads CASSLIPDGELFF. The CDR3 DNA follows: TGTGCCAGCAGCTTAATCCCGGACGGGGAACTGTTTTTT.

This chain links TRBV6-4 with TRBJ2-2; 10 bases match TRBD2. The CDR3 covers 18 residues. Germline CDR1 reads MRHNA; CDR2 reads SNTAGT. J was trimmed by 3 bases and V by 10 bases; bases with no gene match: 17. The CDR3 nucleotides are TGTGCCATCCCCCGGAGGCTAGCGGGAGTGGGGGACACCGGGGAGCTGTTTTTT. As protein: CAIPRRLAGVGDTGELFF.

The V gene is TRBV9, the J gene TRBJ1-2; D is possibly TRBD1 (5 bases). Trimming left V 4 bases short and J 4 bases short, with 8 bases between. The germline gives CDR1 SGDLS, CDR2 YYNGEE. CDR3 length equals 12 residues. The CDR3 DNA follows: TGTGCCAGCAGCCCCGGGGGCTATGGCTACACCTTC. Protein sequence: CASSPGGYGYTF.

V usage is TRBV7-6 and J usage is TRBJ1-1; the D is unclear. In germline, CDR1 is SGHVS, CDR2 FNYEAQ. V lost 1 base and J lost 0, with 15 bases in between. CDR3 size: 17 residues. CDR3 amino acids: CASSLGVGSNMNTEAFF. DNA of the CDR3: TGTGCCAGCAGCTTAGGGGTGGGGAGCAACATGAACACTGAAGCTTTCTTT.

This clone was picked up one time. The gene calls are TRBV5-8 and TRBJ2-6; 7 bases line up with TRBD1. The V and J ends lost 3 bases and 0 bases, in that order; junction bases with no gene match: 9. Germline V CDR1 and CDR2: SGHTS, YDEGEE. This CDR3 spans 18 amino acids. DNA for the CDR3: TGTGCCAGCAGCTCTTACGGGACAGCCTTCTCTGGGGCCAACGTCCTGACTTTC. Translating it yields CASSSYGTAFSGANVLTF.

The chain combines TRBV9 with TRBJ2-1; TRBD1 matches at 8 bases. Trimming took 3 bases from V and 4 from J; bases not matched to a gene: 3. The CDR3 has 14 amino acids. Germline values: CDR1 SGDLS, CDR2 YYNGEE. CDR3 region: CASSDTGGYNEQFF. CDR3 sequence (DNA): TGTGCCAGCAGCGACACAGGGGGGTACAATGAGCAGTTCTTC.

V usage is TRBV18 and J usage is TRBJ1-6; D is unclear. Per germline, CDR1 KGHSH and CDR2 LQKENI. This CDR3 comprises 17 residues. V was trimmed by 1 base and J by 5 bases, leaving 15 bases between them. The CDR3 here is CASSPRLGGFDNSPLHF. The CDR3, as DNA: TGTGCCAGCTCACCACGTCTTGGAGGGTTTGATAATTCACCCCTCCACTTT. The entire variable domain, with the rest obtained from reference TRBV18 and TRBJ1-6, is as follows: NAGVMQNPRHLVRRRGQEARLRCSPMKGHSHVYWYRQLPEEGLKFMVYLQKENIIDESGMPKERFSAEFPKEGPSILRIQQVVRGDSAAYFCASSPRLGGFDNSPLHFGNGTRLTVT.

V and J are TRBV9 and TRBJ1-5; 9 nucleotides line up with TRBD1. The CDR3 runs to 15 residues. V was clipped by 3 bases and J by 3 bases; unmatched bases: 4. Germline values: CDR1 SGDLS, CDR2 YYNGEE. CDR3 DNA: TGTGCCAGCAGCGCCGGACAGGGGCTCAATCAGCCCCAGCATTTT. Residues: CASSAGQGLNQPQHF.

This rearrangement joins TRBV24-1 to TRBJ2-3, with 9 bases identical to TRBD2. The junction had 5 bases not matched to a gene; V was cut back by 4 bases and J by 4 bases. Germline values: CDR1 KGHDR, CDR2 SFDVKD. This CDR3 has 15 amino acids. The CDR3 DNA sequence: TGTGCCACCAGTGAGACTAGCGGAACCTCAGATACGCAGTATTTT. This encodes CATSETSGTSDTQYF.